The next 32 T cell receptor beta chains were all read from a single sample in a study of T cells in Graves' hyperthyroidism and ophthalmopathy. TCR beta CDR3 regions were amplified from RNA. Initially, a first-round RT-PCR of the TCR CDR3 employed the HTBI primer set. TCRdb re-derived calls from the multiplex PCR reads in MiXCR, one entry per CDR3 protein. The sample consists of hundreds of thousands of distinct CDR3 sequences, 40% to 55% of them appearing once. The sequencing sample was made of peripheral blood or thyroid tissue (not recorded which). All receptors come from an adult man with Graves' disease, either hyperthyroidism or ophthalmopathy (not recorded which).

This rearrangement joins TRBV2 to TRBJ2-7; TRBD2 aligns across 12 bases. Unmatched junction bases numbered 5, after V lost 9 bases and J lost 2 bases. Germline V lookup: CDR1 SNHLY, CDR2 FYNNEI. The CDR3 loop spans 14 amino acids. CDR3 DNA: TGTGCCAGAAAGCTAGCGGGAGGGACCTACGAGCAGTACTTC. Protein: CARKLAGGTYEQYF.

The chain combines TRBV10-3 with TRBJ1-1; no reliable D call. Germline CDR1 ENHRY, CDR2 SYGVKD. The CDR3 is 15 amino acids. The germline V and J ends were trimmed by 10 bases and 1 base, with 19 bases remaining between them. The CDR3 loop reads CASRERPGPNTEAFF. In nucleotides, the CDR3 is TGTGCCAGCAGAGAGCGCCCCGGACCGAACACTGAAGCTTTCTTT.

About this clonotype itself: A much larger clonotype is one base distant, so this may be a read error. The conserved phenylalanine or tryptophan normally closing the CDR3 is absent here, so this likely arose from a read error. The chain combines TRBV5-1 with TRBJ1-2, with D possibly TRBD1 on 5 matching bases. The CDR3 length is 14 residues. V gave up 4 bases and J gave up 4 bases, with 14 bases separating them. Germline assignment: CDR1 SGHRS and CDR2 YFSETQ. The CDR3 loop is CASSLGTGLYGYTL. CDR3 sequence (DNA): TGCGCCAGCAGCCTGGGGACGGGACTCTATGGCTACACCCTC.

The rearrangement uses TRBV29-1 and TRBJ2-7; 9 bases are shared with TRBD2. Germline lookup yields CDR1 SQVTM and CDR2 ANQGSEA. V lost 6 bases and J lost 4; bases outside the gene matches: 7. This CDR3 has 13 residues. CDR3 region: CSVVASGEYEQYF. The CDR3 DNA reads TGCAGCGTAGTGGCTAGCGGGGAATACGAGCAGTACTTC.

This clonotype occurred many times. J is TRBJ1-4 and V is TRBV7-9; D gene unclear. The CDR3 runs to 12 residues. Germline CDR1 SEHNR, CDR2 FQNEAQ (reference sequence). V gave up 8 bases and J gave up 8 bases, with 12 bases separating them. The CDR3 DNA reads TGTGCCAGCGCTCCCAGAGGGGAAAAACTGTTTTTT. Protein: CASAPRGEKLFF. Full variable domain (remainder filled in from reference TRBV7-9 and TRBJ1-4): DTGVSQNPRHKITKRGQNVTFRCDPISEHNRLYWYRQTLGQGPEFLTYFQNEAQLEKSRLLSDRFSAERPKGSFSTLEIQRTEQGDSAMYLCASAPRGEKLFFGSGTQLSVL.

The chain employs TRBV7-9 and TRBJ1-2; 10 bases agree with TRBD1. Per the germline V gene, CDR1 is SEHNR and CDR2 is FQNEAQ (reference sequence). Losses at the gene ends were 6 bases for V and 4 bases for J; bases not matched to a gene: 8. The CDR3 is 15 residues long. CDR3 bases: TGTGCCAGCAGTCTAAGCGGACAGGGGGGCTATGGCTACACCTTC. Its protein is CASSLSGQGGYGYTF.

This clonotype was observed many times. This chain connects TRBV19 to TRBJ1-2; D is unclear. CDR1 is LNHDA, CDR2 SQIVND, per germline (reference sequence). Trimming took off 5 bases at V and 5 bases at J, with 12 bases between the two ends. This CDR3 has 13 amino acids. The CDR3 DNA follows: TGTGCCAGTAGTCCAGACGGTCTTTATGGCTACACCTTC. This sequence encodes CASSPDGLYGYTF.

The table lists this clonotype with a count of one. This chain joins TRBV7-2 and TRBJ1-4; 8 bases fit TRBD1. V shed 6 bases and J 5 bases; nucleotides not matched to a gene: 8. Germline V gene lookup returns CDR1 SGHTA and CDR2 FQGNSA. The CDR3 has 15 residues. The chain's CDR3 is CASSSLGQANEKLFF. CDR3 nucleotide sequence: TGTGCCAGCAGTTCTCTGGGACAGGCAAATGAAAAACTGTTTTTT.

For this clonotype: Possible read error: a much larger clone is one base away. The J gene is TRBJ1-5, the V gene TRBV9, with unresolved D. CDR1 and CDR2 from the germline V gene are SGDLS and YYNGEE. The CDR3 runs to 13 residues. The CDR3 bases are TGTGCCAGCAGCGTAGGTCCAAATCAGCTCCAGCATTTT. Its translation: CASSVGPNQLQHF.

The gene calls are TRBV7-2 and TRBJ1-5; the D gene is possibly TRBD1 (5 bases). CDR1 and CDR2 (germline): SGHTA, FQGNSA. The CDR3 sequence is 16 residues long. The ends were cut back, 2 bases at V and 2 bases at J, with 13 bases in the middle. CDR3 sequence: CASSLLRAGGNQPQHF. The CDR3 nucleotides are TGTGCCAGCAGCTTATTACGGGCGGGGGGCAATCAGCCCCAGCATTTT.

This chain uses TRBV29-1 with TRBJ1-1, with D tentatively TRBD1 (5 bases). CDR1 SQVTM and CDR2 ANQGSEA come from the germline V gene. The V gene lost 1 base and the J gene lost 3 bases, with 15 bases spanning the gap. The CDR3 loop spans 15 amino acids. CDR3 sequence: CSVEVWGGRHTEAFF. CDR3 DNA sequence: TGCAGCGTTGAAGTCTGGGGGGGACGGCACACTGAAGCTTTCTTT.

This clonotype appeared once. The chain recombines TRBV7-8 with TRBJ2-5; either TRBD1 or TRBD2 may supply D (5 bases each). V was pared by 1 base and J by 2 bases, with 11 bases between. The CDR3 spans 15 residues. Per germline, CDR1 SGHVS and CDR2 FQNEAQ. The CDR3 protein is CASSLVGTEQETQYF. Written as DNA, the CDR3 is TGTGCCAGCAGCTTAGTCGGGACGGAGCAAGAGACCCAGTACTTC.

This clonotype was recorded a few times. The V call is TRBV9, the J call TRBJ1-2; 10 positions match TRBD1. V was clipped by 4 bases and J by 4 bases; unmatched bases: 19. Germline CDR1 is SGDLS and CDR2 is YYNGEE. The CDR3 extends over 19 amino acids. The CDR3 loop is CASSHPTRDRGTRGYGYTF. Here the CDR3 DNA reads TGTGCCAGCAGCCACCCCACCCGGGACAGGGGTACTCGTGGCTATGGCTACACCTTC.

The rearrangement joins TRBV29-1 to TRBJ2-2; TRBD2 agrees at 15 bases. Germline CDR1 SQVTM, CDR2 ANQGSEA. The CDR3 runs to 16 residues. V lost 4 bases to trimming and J lost 4 bases; unmatched junction nucleotides: 4. The CDR3 loop reads CSVAGLAGGITGELFF. For the CDR3, the DNA is TGCAGCGTTGCGGGACTAGCGGGAGGAATCACCGGGGAGCTGTTTTTT.

The chain links TRBV7-9 to TRBJ1-1; 9 nucleotides match TRBD1. Germline V lookup: CDR1 SEHNR, CDR2 FQNEAQ (reference sequence). Trimming at V came to 4 bases and at J to 7 bases, leaving 7 bases not matched to a gene. This CDR3 region has 14 residues. The CDR3 nucleotides are TGTGCCAGCAGCTCAACCACAGGGGGCGTTGAAGCTTTCTTT. Residues: CASSSTTGGVEAFF. Based on the CDR3 plus reference TRBV7-9 and TRBJ1-1, the full variable domain is DTGVSQNPRHKITKRGQNVTFRCDPISEHNRLYWYRQTLGQGPEFLTYFQNEAQLEKSRLLSDRFSAERPKGSFSTLEIQRTEQGDSAMYLCASSSTTGGVEAFFGQGTRLTVV.

The chain combines TRBV20-1 with TRBJ2-7, with TRBD2 identical over 8 bases. The CDR3 contains 16 residues. Looked up from germline, CDR1 is DFQATT and CDR2 is SNEGSKA (reference sequence). With 3 bases clipped from V and 3 bases from J, the junction kept 13 bases outside the gene matches. CDR3 in DNA: TGCAGTGCTAGGCCCATCGTAGCGGGAAGACACTACGAGCAGTACTTC. It translates to CSARPIVAGRHYEQYF.

There are a few counts of this clonotype. V gene TRBV5-4 combines with J gene TRBJ2-7; tentative D call: TRBD1 (5 bases). CDR1 is SGHNT and CDR2 is YYREEE in the germline V gene (reference sequence). The V end was cut by 0 bases, the J end by 6 bases, with 16 bases between. The CDR3 length is 15 residues. CDR3: CASSLDQGTWSEQYF. For the CDR3, the DNA is TGTGCCAGCAGCTTGGATCAGGGAACGTGGAGCGAGCAGTACTTC.

This rearrangement joins TRBV12-3 or TRBV12-4 to TRBJ1-3; no clear D. V was cut by 6 bases and J by 0 bases, with 18 bases left in between. The CDR3 loop spans 17 amino acids. The CDR3 DNA sequence: TGTGCCAGCAGCCGCAGTGCTGGGTCGAGCTCTGGAAACACCATATATTTT. Residues: CASSRSAGSSSGNTIYF.

The V and J genes are TRBV12-3 or TRBV12-4 and TRBJ1-5; the match to TRBD1 covers 9 bases. J gave up 5 bases and V 4 bases, and 3 bases lay outside the gene matches. CDR3 length equals 14 residues. CDR3 DNA sequence: TGTGCCAGCAGTTCGGGGACAGGGTATCAGCCCCAGCATTTT. Translated, it gives CASSSGTGYQPQHF.

This clonotype came up many times. J is TRBJ1-2 and V is TRBV29-1, with 12 bases lining up with TRBD1. Germline V gene sequence: CDR1 SQVTM, CDR2 ANQGSEA. The J segment lost 7 bases and the V segment lost 7 bases, leaving 10 bases of the junction unmatched. The CDR3 totals 14 residues. The CDR3 spells CSALYGTGGGGYTF. The CDR3 DNA reads as TGCAGCGCCTTGTACGGGACAGGGGGCGGTGGCTACACCTTC.

This clonotype was counted ten times or more. This sequence joins TRBV7-9 and TRBJ1-6; 7 bases are a match to TRBD1. The CDR3 sequence is 13 residues long. The V gene end was trimmed by 3 bases and the J gene end by 9 bases; junction bases not matched to a gene: 2. Per the germline V gene, CDR1 is SEHNR and CDR2 is FQNEAQ (reference sequence). CDR3: CASSLTGFSPLHF. The CDR3 DNA sequence: TGTGCCAGCAGCTTGACAGGGTTTTCACCCCTCCACTTT.

V gene TRBV15 combines with J gene TRBJ1-6, with D possibly matching TRBD1 (5 bases). Per the germline V gene, CDR1 is LNHNV and CDR2 is YYDKDF (reference sequence). The CDR3 runs to 15 residues. The V end was cut by 0 bases, the J end by 14 bases, with 17 bases between. CDR3 protein: CATSRDKLGTSALHF. CDR3 DNA sequence: TGTGCCACCAGCAGAGATAAGCTCGGGACCTCCGCCCTCCACTTT.

The chain combines TRBV6-5 with TRBJ2-7; 9 nucleotides line up with TRBD1. Losses at the gene ends were 0 bases for V and 2 bases for J; bases not matched to a gene: 5. The germline CDR1 and CDR2 sequences are MNHEY and SVGAGI. The CDR3 is 16 residues long. This CDR3 is CASSYSRTGATYEQYF. CDR3 bases: TGTGCCAGCAGTTACTCGCGGACAGGGGCGACCTACGAGCAGTACTTC.

V and J are TRBV5-1 and TRBJ1-1, with a tentative D call TRBD1 (5 bases). The CDR3 has 13 residues. Germline V gives CDR1 SGHRS, CDR2 YFSETQ. V was clipped by 7 bases and J by 8 bases, with 18 bases between them. In nucleotides, the CDR3 is TGCGCCAGCGGAGGAACCGGGACTCTCGAAGCTTTCTTT. This codes for CASGGTGTLEAFF.

This chain links TRBV7-2 with TRBJ2-7, with TRBD1 as a possible D gene (6 bases). The CDR3 runs 13 residues. Germline loops: CDR1 SGHTA, CDR2 FQGNSA. V lost 6 bases and J 6 bases, leaving 15 bases between the germline ends. The CDR3 here is CASRQDSFAEQYF. The CDR3 DNA reads TGTGCCAGCAGACAGGACAGTTTTGCCGAGCAGTACTTC.

The chain uses TRBV20-1 and TRBJ2-5; tentatively, D is TRBD1 or TRBD2 (5 bases each). This CDR3 has 12 residues. Per the germline V gene, CDR1 is DFQATT and CDR2 is SNEGSKA (reference sequence). The V end lost 0 bases, the J end lost 12 bases, and 14 bases lay between the germline ends. The CDR3 region has the DNA TGCAGTGCTAGAGATTTGAGGGGCGCCGAGTACTTC. It is translated as CSARDLRGAEYF.

This clonotype was seen a few times. This chain joins TRBV10-3 and TRBJ1-4; D gene uncertain. Trimming took off 10 bases at V and 0 bases at J, with 9 bases between the two ends. The CDR3 is 13 amino acids. The germline V gene has CDR1 ENHRY and CDR2 SYGVKD. The CDR3: CATAPATNEKLFF. CDR3 coding DNA: TGTGCCACCGCCCCTGCAACTAATGAAAAACTGTTTTTT.

This chain connects TRBV7-9 to TRBJ1-5, with D uncertain. V lost 5 bases and J 9 bases, leaving 20 bases between the germline ends. Germline lookup yields CDR1 SEHNR and CDR2 FQNEAQ (reference sequence). The CDR3 sequence is 15 residues long. DNA of the CDR3: TGTGCCAGCAGCCAAGAACCGGTACAGCATCGGCCCCAGCATTTT. Its protein product is CASSQEPVQHRPQHF.

This clonotype occurred a few times. J is TRBJ1-2 and V is TRBV7-3; D unclear. V lost 2 bases and J 1 base, leaving 5 bases between the germline ends. CDR3 length: 13 amino acids. In germline, CDR1 is SGHTA, CDR2 FQGTGA. The CDR3 protein is CASSLQVNYGYTF. The CDR3 nucleotides read TGTGCCAGCAGCTTACAGGTTAACTATGGCTACACCTTC.

The J gene is TRBJ2-7, the V gene TRBV2; 11 bases are a match to TRBD1. The V gene's germline CDR1 is SNHLY and CDR2 FYNNEI. V dropped 8 bases and J dropped 5; count of bases not matched to a gene: 5. The CDR3 sequence is 13 residues long. The CDR3 is CASEPGQGDEQYF. CDR3 in DNA: TGTGCCAGCGAACCGGGACAGGGGGACGAGCAGTACTTC.

The gene calls are TRBV7-9 and TRBJ2-5, with D possibly matching TRBD2 (5 bases). Between the trimmed V and J ends, which lost 6 bases and 0 bases, there was a span of 14 bases. CDR3 length: 15 amino acids. Germline V CDR1 and CDR2: SEHNR, FQNEAQ (reference sequence). This CDR3 is CASSEGLRNQETQYF. CDR3 DNA: TGTGCCAGCAGTGAAGGACTGCGCAACCAAGAGACCCAGTACTTC.

The chain joins TRBV20-1 to TRBJ1-6, with 7 positions matching TRBD1. Germline V gene sequence: CDR1 DFQATT, CDR2 SNEGSKA (reference sequence). The CDR3 runs 16 residues. Losses at the gene ends were 3 bases for V and 1 base for J; bases not matched to a gene: 6. Written as DNA, the CDR3 is TGCAGTGCTAGCATGGACAGGCCGTCCTATAATTCACCCCTCCACTTT. Translation: CSASMDRPSYNSPLHF.